This is a list of T cell receptor beta chains from one sample in a study of cytomegalovirus exposure and HLA in healthy donors. The protocol was immunoSEQ multiplex PCR, while the TCRdb copy is restricted to in-frame clones and leaves out a portion. The table lists around 88,000 clones, approximately 79% of them singletons. Specimen: PBMCs. Source of these receptors: a male donor in good health and CMV-seronegative. Each CDR3 is given with its conserved first and last residue. The D gene is left open where the match is weak. The size of a clone is reported for some rows only, either as once, few or many, or as a class for expanded clones.

>-|-|TRBV9|TRBJ2-2
CASSVGDSNTGELFF
TGTGCCAGCAGCGTAGGGGACTCCAACACCGGGGAGCTGTTTTTT
>TRBD1|-|TRBV7-9|TRBJ1-3
CASSLALLTGGDPGNTIYF
TGTGCCAGCAGCTTAGCGCTGTTGACAGGGGGCGATCCCGGAAACACCATATATTTT
>TRBD2|-|TRBV5-6|TRBJ2-3
CASSPYGLAGGTTDTQYF
TGTGCCAGCAGCCCATATGGACTAGCGGGAGGAACCACAGATACGCAGTATTTT
>-|-|TRBV9|TRBJ2-1
CASSPRLSRVAGSTYNEQFF
TGTGCCAGCAGCCCCCGGCTCTCCAGAGTTGCGGGGAGCACGTACAATGAGCAGTTCTTC
>-|-|TRBV7-2|TRBJ1-1
CASSLDGGEAFF
TGTGCCAGCAGCTTAGACGGAGGTGAAGCTTTCTTT
>TRBD2|-|TRBV10-1|TRBJ2-2
CASILTSGRARSGELFF
TGCGCCAGCATCCTGACTAGCGGGAGGGCCAGGTCCGGGGAGCTGTTTTTT
>-|few|TRBV27|TRBJ2-1
CASSYRGDEQFF
TGTGCCAGCAGTTACCGGGGAGATGAGCAGTTCTTC
>-|few|TRBV27|TRBJ2-7
CASSRAGVSYEQYF
TGTGCCAGCAGTAGGGCAGGGGTATCCTACGAGCAGTACTTC
>TRBD2|-|TRBV25-1|TRBJ2-1
CASSSGRAGGSYNEQFF
TGTGCCAGCAGTAGCGGGAGGGCCGGGGGCTCCTACAATGAGCAGTTCTTC
>TRBD2|-|TRBV30|TRBJ2-5
CAWERLAGVGETQYF
TGTGCCTGGGAGCGACTAGCGGGAGTTGGGGAGACCCAGTACTTC
>TRBD2|-|TRBV6-5|TRBJ2-3
CASSTNIAGLTQYF
TGTGCCAGCAGTACGAACATAGCGGGGCTTACGCAGTATTTT
>-|-|TRBV6-1|TRBJ2-1
CASRTTNEQFF
TGTGCCAGCAGGACAACCAATGAGCAGTTCTTC
>-|-|TRBV5-1|TRBJ1-2
CASRTGAWEGYTF
TGCGCCAGCAGAACAGGAGCTTGGGAAGGCTACACCTTC
>-|-|TRBV27|TRBJ2-7
CASGRGVVNEQYF
TGTGCCAGCGGGAGGGGGGTGGTGAACGAGCAGTACTTC
>-|once|TRBV30|TRBJ2-3
CAWKKRSTDTQYF
TGTGCCTGGAAGAAGCGCTCCACAGATACGCAGTATTTT
>TRBD1|-|TRBV6-5|TRBJ2-7
CASRSDRAYEQYF
TGTGCCAGTAGGTCGGACAGGGCGTACGAGCAGTACTTC
>TRBD2|-|TRBV27|TRBJ2-1
CASSKLADSYNEQFF
TGTGCCAGCAGCAAACTAGCGGACTCCTACAATGAGCAGTTCTTC
>-|-|TRBV19|TRBJ1-1
CASSIGLGKETEAFF
TGTGCCAGTAGTATCGGACTGGGAAAAGAGACTGAAGCTTTCTTT
>-|few|TRBV28|TRBJ2-3
CASSELMGSKDTQYF
TGTGCCAGCAGCGAGTTGATGGGGAGCAAAGATACGCAGTATTTT
>TRBD2|-|TRBV28|TRBJ2-7
CASRLAGTSSYEQYF
TGTGCCAGTCGACTAGCGGGTACCAGCTCCTACGAGCAGTACTTC
>TRBD1|-|TRBV11-1|TRBJ2-2
CASSRQGAVGELFF
TGTGCCAGCAGCCGACAGGGGGCCGTCGGGGAGCTGTTTTTT
>-|-|TRBV18|TRBJ2-3
CASSVSTSTDTQYF
TGTGCCAGCTCAGTTAGCACCAGCACAGATACGCAGTATTTT
>TRBD1|-|TRBV6-5|TRBJ2-7
CASSRDRKAFRYF
TGTGCCAGCAGCCGGGACAGGAAAGCGTTTAGGTACTTC
>-|-|TRBV5-1|TRBJ2-3
CASSFRGSNTDTQYF
TGCGCCAGCAGCTTCAGGGGCTCGAACACAGATACGCAGTATTTT
>-|-|TRBV9|TRBJ2-1
CASSVARWDFTEQFF
TGTGCCAGCAGCGTAGCTCGGTGGGACTTCACAGAGCAGTTCTTC
>TRBD1|-|TRBV11-2|TRBJ2-2
CASSPGQGNTGELFF
TGTGCCAGCAGCCCGGGACAGGGTAACACCGGGGAGCTGTTTTTT
>TRBD2|-|TRBV9|TRBJ2-2
CASSVSGRADTGELFF
TGTGCCAGCAGCGTCAGCGGGAGGGCGGACACCGGGGAGCTGTTTTTT
>TRBD1|-|TRBV5-1|TRBJ1-1
CASSLTGVTEAFF
TGCGCCAGCAGCTTGACAGGGGTGACTGAAGCTTTCTTT
>-|-|TRBV4-3|TRBJ1-4
CASSQDWGVINEKLFF
TGCGCCAGCAGCCAAGACTGGGGAGTAATCAATGAAAAACTGTTTTTT
>TRBD2|-|TRBV19|TRBJ2-7
CASSMGAGGAYEQYF
TGTGCCAGTAGTATGGGGGCGGGAGGAGCCTACGAGCAGTACTTC
>-|-|TRBV4-1|TRBJ1-2
CASSPRDSSESYGYTF
TGCGCCAGCAGCCCCCGGGACTCGAGCGAGAGTTATGGCTACACCTTC
>TRBD1|-|TRBV7-3|TRBJ2-7
CASSLSGGTYEQYF
TGTGCCAGCAGCTTATCAGGGGGAACCTACGAGCAGTACTTC
>-|-|TRBV13|TRBJ2-5
CASSLDSQETQYF
TGTGCCAGCAGCCTGGACAGCCAAGAGACCCAGTACTTC
>-|-|TRBV4-3|TRBJ2-3
CASSQDLGGASAASTDTQYF
TGCGCCAGCAGCCAAGATCTGGGCGGGGCTAGCGCCGCTAGCACAGATACGCAGTATTTT
>TRBD1|-|TRBV7-9|TRBJ1-4
CASSLRTGGNEKLFF
TGTGCCAGCAGCTTACGGACAGGGGGTAATGAAAAACTGTTTTTT
>TRBD2|-|TRBV6-4|TRBJ2-2
CASSSAGGSTGELFF
TGTGCCAGCAGTTCAGCGGGAGGTAGCACCGGGGAGCTGTTTTTT
>TRBD2|-|TRBV7-9|TRBJ2-7
CASSLLAGNYEQYF
TGTGCCAGCAGCTTACTAGCGGGGAACTACGAGCAGTACTTC
>TRBD1|-|TRBV28|TRBJ1-5
CASSLEGARQPQHF
TGTGCCAGCAGTTTAGAGGGGGCGCGTCAGCCCCAGCATTTT
>TRBD2|-|TRBV27|TRBJ2-7
CASSPPRTSGLYEQYF
TGTGCCAGCAGTCCCCCCCGGACTAGCGGACTCTACGAGCAGTACTTC
>-|-|TRBV28|TRBJ2-7
CASNPEDSSYEQYF
TGTGCCAGCAACCCCGAGGACAGCTCCTACGAGCAGTACTTC
>-|-|TRBV5-1|TRBJ2-5
CASSSQGPRETQYF
TGCGCCAGCAGCTCACAGGGCCCCAGGGAGACCCAGTACTTC
>-|-|TRBV5-6|TRBJ1-1
CASSLTQDTEAFF
TGTGCCAGCAGCTTGACCCAGGACACTGAAGCTTTCTTT
>-|-|TRBV30|TRBJ1-5
CAWSVFSGTKNQPQHF
TGTGCCTGGAGTGTATTTTCGGGAACGAAAAATCAGCCCCAGCATTTT
>-|few|TRBV30|TRBJ2-3
CAWSVGGTDTQYF
TGTGCCTGGAGCGTCGGGGGCACAGATACGCAGTATTTT
>-|-|TRBV7-9|TRBJ1-1
CASSPEAGFTEAFF
TGTGCCAGCAGCCCAGAAGCGGGATTCACTGAAGCTTTCTTT
>TRBD2|-|TRBV5-1|TRBJ2-1
CASMSGGPNDEQFF
TGCGCCAGCATGTCGGGAGGGCCTAATGATGAGCAGTTCTTC
>TRBD2|once|TRBV7-2|TRBJ2-7
CASSLVGGGPTYEQYF
TGTGCCAGCAGCTTAGTCGGGGGAGGGCCAACATACGAGCAGTACTTC
>-|-|TRBV9|TRBJ1-2
CASSVGGNYGYTF
TGTGCCAGCAGCGTAGGAGGGAACTATGGCTACACCTTC
>TRBD1|-|TRBV6-1|TRBJ2-2
CASSGQGTTGELFF
TGTGCCAGCAGTGGACAGGGGACCACCGGGGAGCTGTTTTTT
>-|-|TRBV10-3|TRBJ1-1
CAISGTDITEAFF
TGTGCCATCAGTGGGACGGACATCACTGAAGCTTTCTTT
>TRBD1|-|TRBV6-6|TRBJ1-2
CASSRTGGYGYTF
TGTGCCAGCAGTCGAACAGGGGGCTATGGCTACACCTTC
>-|-|TRBV6-1|TRBJ1-1
CASSESWGDGEAFF
TGTGCCAGCAGTGAATCTTGGGGAGACGGTGAAGCTTTCTTT
>-|few|TRBV2|TRBJ1-2
CASSEALRGDLRGYTF
TGTGCCAGCAGTGAAGCGCTTCGGGGTGACCTCCGCGGCTACACCTTC
>-|-|TRBV5-3|TRBJ1-5
CARSRGGSNQPQHF
TGTGCCAGAAGCCGGGGGGGCAGCAATCAGCCCCAGCATTTT
>-|-|TRBV5-1|TRBJ1-2
CASSLVRGYGYTF
TGCGCCAGCAGCTTGGTGCGGGGCTATGGCTACACCTTC
>TRBD2|-|TRBV7-9|TRBJ2-7
CASSFEVAGVDEQYF
TGTGCCAGCAGCTTTGAGGTAGCGGGAGTTGACGAGCAGTACTTC
>-|-|TRBV29-1|TRBJ2-1
CSVDPAGVQGEQFF
TGCAGCGTTGACCCGGCAGGGGTACAGGGTGAGCAGTTCTTC